The TCR beta chain under discussion was sequenced for a study of beta chain features in type 1 diabetes. Study as a whole: On cell yields, gender and age, patients and healthy donors were similar. Notes on the study in general: PCR could preferentially amplify shorter templates, alike in patients and controls. Researchers report that Type 1 diabetes patients had moderately but significantly shorter TCRB CDR3s across all four CD4+ subsets.

Regarding this clone: Its target is not known.

Cells sorted by CD45RO/CCR7/CD25/CD127/CD95/CD27 comprised CD4+ naive, central memory, regulatory and stem cell-like memory cells. Sequencing targeted expressed TCRB transcripts, as all isolated RNA had been reverse transcribed. Using immunoSEQ multiplex PCR, the repertoire was profiled, and TCRdb retains in-frame clones only, with some absent. Here the sample spans 60,000 or so clones, roughly three fifths being singletons. This CDR3 is 13 amino acids long. Germline trimming cut 4 bases from V and 5 bases from J; bases unmatched to any gene: 3. Germline-derived CDR1 and CDR2 are SGHTA and FQGNSA. The genes are TRBV7-2 and TRBJ2-5; TRBD2 aligns across 8 bases. This receptor was obtained from a woman aged 18-29 years in good health. The material sequenced was Tregs from blood. As DNA, the CDR3 is TGTGCCAGCAGCTCGGGGGGGCAGGAGACCCAGTACTTC. This gives the protein CASSSGGQETQYF.